The present TCR beta chain was sequenced within a study of blood T cell repertoires in COVID-19. About the research overall: T cells, B-cell-depleted T cells, or PBMCs provided the cDNA or gDNA that served as material.

Enrolled through a virtual design, the participants were between 18 and 89 years of age and came from fewer than 30 US areas. Clinical history reported by participants formed the basis on which cohorts were assigned. Authors' data handling: Reference gene primer amplification yielded estimated nucleated cell counts. Produced via immunoSEQ multiplex PCR; TCRdb's table is partial and in-frame only. V and J calls and clone size are those listed in that table; D and trimming were worked out from the DNA. This sample has some 300,000 clones, with roughly nine tenths found just once. V trimming: 2 bases; J trimming: 2 bases; junction bases outside the gene matches: 5. From germline, CDR1 is LGHDT and CDR2 YNNKEL (reference sequence). This CDR3 comprises 16 residues.

The sequence derives from a woman aged 45-60 years who had been exposed to COVID-19. The sequenced material came from PBMCs or T cells enriched from blood (not recorded which). V and J are TRBV3-1 (or the pseudogene TRBV3-2) and TRBJ2-4; 8 bases agree with TRBD1. The CDR3 here is CASSQTGGSSKNIQYF. The DNA for the CDR3 is TGTGCCAGCAGCCAAACAGGGGGATCGTCCAAAAACATTCAGTACTTC.